This is a list of T cell receptor beta chains from one sample in a study of T cells after yellow fever vaccination. TCRdb itself ran the 5' RACE reads through MiXCR, one entry per CDR3 protein. The data show about 170,000 distinct CDR3 sequences, with 9.5% to 12% seen just once and 30% to 45% held by the top ten. The specimen comprised CD8+ T cells sorted from PBMCs, sampled 15 days after the yellow fever booster vaccination. Source of these receptors: a man aged 18 to 29 who received the YFV17D yellow fever vaccine. CDR3s include the opening cysteine and the closing phenylalanine or tryptophan. D genes are given only for firm matches.

v_call: TRBV7-2
d_call: TRBD2
cdr3_aa: CASSLVGGAHSTDTQYF

v_call: TRBV4-2
d_call: TRBD2
cdr3_aa: CASSQEDMSSGGTQFF

v_call: TRBV5-1
d_call: TRBD1
cdr3_aa: CASNDRGNAEAFF

v_call: TRBV3-1
d_call: TRBD1
cdr3_aa: CASSQVDRGLGEQYF

v_call: TRBV19
d_call: .
cdr3_aa: CASSIAPGTDYGYTF

v_call: TRBV9
d_call: .
cdr3_aa: CASSVGDTHYEQYF

v_call: TRBV25-1
d_call: .
cdr3_aa: CASTGHYGYTF

v_call: TRBV6-5
d_call: .
cdr3_aa: CASSPWGNNEQFF

v_call: TRBV5-4
d_call: .
cdr3_aa: CASSLVGALLGEQYF

v_call: TRBV29-1
d_call: .
cdr3_aa: CSVGWMGNEQFF

v_call: TRBV6-2/TRBV6-3
d_call: .
cdr3_aa: CASSYSVGRSYNEQFF

v_call: TRBV12-3/TRBV12-4
d_call: TRBD2
cdr3_aa: CASTTSGGPVGGNEQFF

v_call: TRBV28
d_call: TRBD1
cdr3_aa: CASTPRVRTGLYNEQFF

v_call: TRBV7-9
d_call: TRBD1
cdr3_aa: CASSRVDRANYGYTF

v_call: TRBV20-1
d_call: .
cdr3_aa: CSGSDITRDQETQYF

v_call: TRBV4-3
d_call: .
cdr3_aa: CASSSQPNTEAFF

v_call: TRBV27
d_call: .
cdr3_aa: CASTSGFEQYF

v_call: TRBV4-1
d_call: TRBD2
cdr3_aa: CASSQNSGGSTDTQYF

v_call: TRBV5-1
d_call: TRBD2
cdr3_aa: CASSSRDYTDTQYF

v_call: TRBV15
d_call: TRBD1
cdr3_aa: CATRDRGAYGYTF

v_call: TRBV28
d_call: .
cdr3_aa: CASSSIRGLGWVAQYF

v_call: TRBV29-1
d_call: TRBD2
cdr3_aa: CSVARGADTQYF

v_call: TRBV11-2
d_call: .
cdr3_aa: CASSFGPPYEQYF

v_call: TRBV12-3/TRBV12-4
d_call: .
cdr3_aa: CASTAGLRETQYF

v_call: TRBV27
d_call: TRBD2
cdr3_aa: CASSRGGLEQFF

v_call: TRBV28
d_call: TRBD1
cdr3_aa: CASSWDSVKYF

v_call: TRBV4-1
d_call: .
cdr3_aa: CASSPPNTEAFF